A selection of T cell receptor beta chains follows, all from one sample in a study of long-term antiretroviral therapy in people with HIV. The assay was immunoSEQ multiplex PCR, and TCRdb's table has in-frame clones only and misses some. Among around 30,000 clones, approximately 88% were seen once, and the ten largest hold roughly 4%. The sequencing used unsorted PBMCs, collected 0.5 years after starting antiretroviral therapy. Every receptor here comes from a woman younger than 35 with HIV. Both conserved end residues are part of each CDR3. The D gene is left open where the match is weak. Rows give clone size only sometimes, using once, few, many, or a class for an expanded clone.

TRBD1 few TRBJ2-5 TRBV7-2 TGTGCCAGCAGCTTAGAAGCGACAGGGGTGGGGGGGACCCAGTACTTC CASSLEATGVGGTQYF
TRBD1 once TRBJ2-7 TRBV5-1 TGCGCCAGCAGCTCACCAGGGGGCAACACCTACGAGCAGTACTTC CASSSPGGNTYEQYF
TRBD1 NA TRBJ1-2 TRBV5-6 TGTGCCAGCTCCACAGGGGTAGATGGCTACACCTTC CASSTGVDGYTF
TRBD2 NA TRBJ2-3 TRBV28 TGTGCCAGCAGCCTTCCAACTAGCGGGAATGATACAGATACGCAGTATTTT CASSLPTSGNDTDTQYF
TRBD1 NA TRBJ1-3 TRBV5-1 TGCGCCAGCTCGCAGGGGGGGAACTCTGGAAACACCATATATTTT CASSQGGNSGNTIYF
NA NA TRBJ1-2 TRBV5-1 TGCGCCAGCAGCTTGGCCGGGGTAAGGGTTGGCTATGGCTACACCTTC CASSLAGVRVGYGYTF
TRBD1 NA TRBJ1-4 TRBV6-6 TGTGCCAGCAGTCACAGGGGCCCACGGGAAAAACTGTTTTTT CASSHRGPREKLFF
TRBD2 NA TRBJ2-3 TRBV28 TGTGCCAGCAGTTCCCGTAGCGGGAGCGGGAGCACAGATACGCAGTATTTT CASSSRSGSGSTDTQYF
TRBD1 NA TRBJ1-5 TRBV10-3 TGTGCCATCAGTGAGTTGGGACAGGCGGGCAATCAGCCCCAGCATTTT CAISELGQAGNQPQHF
TRBD2 NA TRBJ2-1 TRBV10-3 TGTGCCATCAGTGGAGAGGGGACTAGCGGGAGTTGGTACAATGAGCAGTTCTTC CAISGEGTSGSWYNEQFF
NA NA TRBJ2-7 TRBV25-1 TGTGCCAGCAGGGGGAGGGGTCAGGGGCTCTACGAGCAGTACTTC CASRGRGQGLYEQYF
TRBD2 NA TRBJ2-1 TRBV28 TGTGCCAGCAGGCCACTGGGACTAGCGGGAGGTAGGGCGGAGCAGTTCTTC CASRPLGLAGGRAEQFF
TRBD1 few TRBJ1-2 TRBV18 TGTGCCAGCTCACCATCCTGGGACAGGGGACCCTCAAACTATGGCTACACCTTC CASSPSWDRGPSNYGYTF
NA NA TRBJ2-2 TRBV29-1 TGCAGCGTTACGGGGCGGGAGAACACCGGGGAGCTGTTTTTT CSVTGRENTGELFF
NA NA TRBJ1-5 TRBV19 TGTGCCAGTACCCCCCGACAGGTCGGGTCCCAGAGCCAGCATTTT CASTPRQVGSQSQHF
TRBD2 few TRBJ2-1 TRBV7-2 TGTGCCAGCAGCTTAGACCGGCCACTAGCGGGAGGAGGGGATGAGCAGTTCTTC CASSLDRPLAGGGDEQFF
NA NA TRBJ1-5 TRBV5-8 TGTGCCAGCAGGTTAAATGACGACCTGGAGCCCCAGCATTTT CASRLNDDLEPQHF
NA NA TRBJ1-6 TRBV7-9 TGTGCCAGCAGCTTAGTTCCAGTCGGTTCACCCCTCCACTTT CASSLVPVGSPLHF
NA NA TRBJ1-4 TRBV11-2 TGTGCCAGCAGCCCCGGGACACGGAGTAATGAAAAACTGTTTTTT CASSPGTRSNEKLFF
TRBD1 once TRBJ2-2 TRBV11-3 TGTGCCAGCAGTCTCGGGACAGGGATCACCGGGGAGCTGTTTTTT CASSLGTGITGELFF
NA NA TRBJ1-1 TRBV6-5 TGTGCCAGCAGTTACTCCCCAACGAACACTGAAGCTTTCTTT CASSYSPTNTEAFF
NA NA TRBJ2-1 TRBV29-1 TGCAGCGTTGAAGGGCGGCCCAGATATGGGCGCAATGAGCAGTTCTTC CSVEGRPRYGRNEQFF
NA NA TRBJ2-1 TRBV4-1 TGCGCCAGCAGCTACTACAATGAGCAGTTCTTC CASSYYNEQFF
NA NA TRBJ2-7 TRBV7-9 TGTGCCAGCAGCTTAGCGATAGCGATGGATGACGAGCAGTACTTC CASSLAIAMDDEQYF
TRBD2 NA TRBJ2-1 TRBV11-2 TGTGCCAGCAGCCCAGCTTACACCGGACTAGCGGAGGAGCAGTTCTTC CASSPAYTGLAEEQFF
TRBD2 NA TRBJ2-2 TRBV15 TGTGCCACCAGCAGAGAAGTGGCGGGAGCGCCGGGGGACACCGGGGAGCTGTTTTTT CATSREVAGAPGDTGELFF
TRBD1 NA TRBJ1-5 TRBV5-5 TGTGCCAGCAGCTGGGGAGGGGGCCAATATAGCAATCAGCCCCAGCATTTT CASSWGGGQYSNQPQHF
NA NA TRBJ2-7 TRBV6-5 TGTGCCAGCAGTTACTCCAGGGATACCCACTACGAGCAGTACTTC CASSYSRDTHYEQYF
NA NA TRBJ1-2 TRBV28 TGTGCCAGCAGTTTAATTCTTAGAGGCTACACCTTC CASSLILRGYTF